The entry below describes one TCR beta chain. The CDR3 sequence is 15 residues long. Looked up from germline, CDR1 is SGDLS and CDR2 is YYNGEE. Unmatched junction bases numbered 6, after V lost 3 bases and J lost 9 bases. This sample was included in a study of blood T cell repertoires in COVID-19. In the authors' methods: Estimated nucleated cell counts came from reference gene primer amplification. Generated by immunoSEQ multiplex PCR, the TCRdb table keeps only in-frame clones and is missing some. That table gives V, J and clone size, and the DNA gave D and trimming. The sample yields about 250,000 clones, about three quarters seen once.

The V gene is TRBV9, the J gene TRBJ2-1, with 13 nucleotides matching TRBD2. The material sequenced was peripheral blood. The clonotype comes from a woman at least 80 years old with acute or convalescent COVID-19. The CDR3 spells CASSARTSGGGEQFF. The CDR3 DNA is TGTGCCAGCAGCGCTCGGACTAGCGGGGGAGGTGAGCAGTTCTTC.